This T cell receptor beta chain was sequenced for a study of immune evolution from preneoplasia to lung adenocarcinoma. Produced via immunoSEQ multiplex PCR; TCRdb's table is partial and in-frame only. The sample lists roughly 14,000 clones, 65% to 85% occurring once. The CDR3 contains 13 residues. The ends were cut back, 3 bases at V and 4 bases at J, with 7 bases in the middle. The germline V gene has CDR1 KGHSH and CDR2 LQKENI. After pathologic assessment, macro-dissection selected premalignant or tumor cells for extraction. Sequenced sample: FFPE minimally invasive lung adenocarcinoma tissue. The TCR was taken from a person aged 70 to 85 with lung adenocarcinoma. The genes are TRBV18 and TRBJ1-5; no reliable D call. CDR3 bases: TGTGCCAGCTCACCTACTCTTAATCAGCCCCAGCATTTT. Translation: CASSPTLNQPQHF.